This T cell receptor beta chain was identified in a study of T cell responses to AZD1222 COVID-19 vaccine. Whole-study findings and limits: Nearly half of spike-specific TCRs reportedly target variant regions that are unmutated in the B.1.351 and B.1.1.7 variants. With two AZD1222 doses given, Spike-specific TCR breadth and depth both rose. Of the AZD1222 recipients, only 5 or 6 were seropositive at baseline. After the peak T cell response, and only then, were repertoires sampled.

Here immunoSEQ multiplex PCR was the method, and the copy in TCRdb shows in-frame clones only, minus some. Among about 100,000 clones, around nine tenths were seen once, and the ten largest hold about a sixth. A note on this clone: What it binds is not known.

The receptor's source is an adult in good health. Material: peripheral blood, obtained on day 0 of AZD1222 vaccination.

DNA of the CDR3: TGTGCCAGTAGTATAAGGACTAGCGGGAACACAGATACGCAGTATTTT. It specifies CASSIRTSGNTDTQYF. This chain joins TRBV19 and TRBJ2-3; 12 bases are shared with TRBD2. This CDR3 is built from 16 residues. The germline V gene has CDR1 LNHDA and CDR2 SQIVND (reference sequence). Trimming removed 2 bases from V and 2 bases from J; junction bases left unmatched: 2. The full variable domain, completed using reference TRBV19 and TRBJ2-3, is DGGITQSPKYLFRKEGQNVTLSCEQNLNHDAMYWYRQDPGQGLRLIYYSQIVNDFQKGDIAEGYSVSREKKESFPLTVTSAQKNPTAFYLCASSIRTSGNTDTQYFGPGTRLTVL.